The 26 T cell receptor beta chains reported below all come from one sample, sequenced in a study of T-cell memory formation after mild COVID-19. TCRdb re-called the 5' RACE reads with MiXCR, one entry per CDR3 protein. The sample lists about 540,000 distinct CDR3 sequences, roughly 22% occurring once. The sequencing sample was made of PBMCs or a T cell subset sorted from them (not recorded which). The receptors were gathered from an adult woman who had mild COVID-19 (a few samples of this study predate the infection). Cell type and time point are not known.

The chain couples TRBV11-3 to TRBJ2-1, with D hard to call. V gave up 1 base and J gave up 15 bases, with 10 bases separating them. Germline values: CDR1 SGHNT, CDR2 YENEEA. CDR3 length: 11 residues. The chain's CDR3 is CASSLGPGMFF. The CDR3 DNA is TGTGCCAGCAGCTTAGGCCCGGGTATGTTCTTC. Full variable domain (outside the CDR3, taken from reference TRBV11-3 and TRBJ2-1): EAGVVQSPRYKIIEKKQPVAFWCNPISGHNTLYWYLQNLGQGPELLIRYENEEAVDDSQLPKDRFSAERLKGVDSTLKIQPAELGDSAVYLCASSLGPGMFFGPGTRLTVL.

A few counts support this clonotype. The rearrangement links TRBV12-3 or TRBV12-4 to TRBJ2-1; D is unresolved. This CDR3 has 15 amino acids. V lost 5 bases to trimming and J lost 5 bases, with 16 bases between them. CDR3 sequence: CASSPLLLRDNEQFF. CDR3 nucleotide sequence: TGTGCCAGCAGTCCCCTCCTGCTCCGGGACAATGAGCAGTTCTTC.

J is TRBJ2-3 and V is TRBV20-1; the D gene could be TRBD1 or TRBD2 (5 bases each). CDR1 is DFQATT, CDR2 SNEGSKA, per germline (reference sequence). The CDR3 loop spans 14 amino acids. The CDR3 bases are TGCCTACCGTCCGAGGGGCGGATCACAGATACGCAGTATTTT. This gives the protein CLPSEGRITDTQYF.

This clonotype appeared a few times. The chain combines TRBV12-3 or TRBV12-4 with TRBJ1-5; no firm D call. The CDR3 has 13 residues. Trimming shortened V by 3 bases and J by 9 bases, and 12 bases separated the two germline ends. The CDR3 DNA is TGTGCCAGCAGTTTCGGCACAAGACGGCCCCAGCATTTT. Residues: CASSFGTRRPQHF.

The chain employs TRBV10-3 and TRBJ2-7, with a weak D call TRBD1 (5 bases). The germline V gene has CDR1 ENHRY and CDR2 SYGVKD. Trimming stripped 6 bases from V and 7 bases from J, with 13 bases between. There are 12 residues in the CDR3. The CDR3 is CAISDVGLEQYF. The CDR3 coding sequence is TGTGCCATCAGCGATGTGGGGCTTGAGCAGTACTTC.

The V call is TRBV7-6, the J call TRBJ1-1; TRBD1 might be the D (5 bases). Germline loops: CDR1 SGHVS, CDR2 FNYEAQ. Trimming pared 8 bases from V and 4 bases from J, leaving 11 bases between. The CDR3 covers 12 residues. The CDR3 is CASGPGGTEAFF. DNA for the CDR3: TGTGCCAGCGGCCCCGGGGGCACTGAAGCTTTCTTT. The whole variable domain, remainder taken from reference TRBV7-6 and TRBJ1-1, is GAGVSQSPRYKVTKRGQDVALRCDPISGHVSLYWYRQALGQGPEFLTYFNYEAQQDKSGLPNDRFSAERPEGSISTLTIQRTEQRDSAMYRCASGPGGTEAFFGQGTRLTVV.

CDR3 residues: CASSTGDRAYEQYF. Written as DNA, the CDR3 is TGCGCCAGCAGCACAGGGGACAGGGCCTACGAGCAGTACTTC. The chain joins TRBV5-1 to TRBJ2-7, with TRBD1 identical over 9 bases. The CDR3 runs to 14 residues. The germline gives CDR1 SGHRS, CDR2 YFSETQ. V shed 4 bases, J shed 2 bases, and the junction held 4 bases outside the gene matches.

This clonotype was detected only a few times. CDR3 region: CASSSSGTGNEQFF. The CDR3 nucleotides read TGCGCCAGCAGCTCTTCCGGGACAGGAAATGAGCAGTTCTTC. The gene calls are TRBV5-1 and TRBJ2-1, with 8 bases lining up with TRBD1. Germline V gene lookup returns CDR1 SGHRS and CDR2 YFSETQ. V shed 3 bases and J 7 bases; nucleotides not matched to a gene: 6. The CDR3 totals 14 residues.

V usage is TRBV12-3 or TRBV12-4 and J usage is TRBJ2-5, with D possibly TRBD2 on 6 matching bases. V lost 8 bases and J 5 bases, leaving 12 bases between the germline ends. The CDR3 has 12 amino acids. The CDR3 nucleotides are TGTGCCAGCGGGTCAGCGGGCGAGACCCAGTACTTC. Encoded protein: CASGSAGETQYF.

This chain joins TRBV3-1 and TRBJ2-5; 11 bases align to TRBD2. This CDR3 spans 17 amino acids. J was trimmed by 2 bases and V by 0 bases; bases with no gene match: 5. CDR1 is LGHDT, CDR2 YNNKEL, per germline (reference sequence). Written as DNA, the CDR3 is TGTGCCAGCAGCCAAGAACCGGGACTAGCGGTACAAGAGACCCAGTACTTC. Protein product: CASSQEPGLAVQETQYF.

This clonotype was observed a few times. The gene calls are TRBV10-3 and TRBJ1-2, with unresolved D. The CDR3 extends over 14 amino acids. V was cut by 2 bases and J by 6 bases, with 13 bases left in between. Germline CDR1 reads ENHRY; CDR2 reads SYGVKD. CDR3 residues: CAISERGREDGYTF. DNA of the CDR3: TGTGCCATCAGTGAGCGCGGTAGGGAGGATGGCTACACCTTC.

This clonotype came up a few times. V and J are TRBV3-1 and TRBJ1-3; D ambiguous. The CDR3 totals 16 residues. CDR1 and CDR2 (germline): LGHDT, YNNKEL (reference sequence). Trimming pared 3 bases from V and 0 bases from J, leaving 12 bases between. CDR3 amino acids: CASSQALGGSGNTIYF. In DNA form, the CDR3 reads TGTGCCAGCAGCCAGGCCTTGGGTGGCTCTGGAAACACCATATATTTT.

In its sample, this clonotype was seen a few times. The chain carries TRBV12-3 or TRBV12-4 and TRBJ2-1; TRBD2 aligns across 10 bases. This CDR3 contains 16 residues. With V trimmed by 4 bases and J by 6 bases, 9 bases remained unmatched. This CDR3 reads CASSSLAGAPPNEQFF. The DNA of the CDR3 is TGTGCCAGCAGTTCCCTAGCGGGGGCCCCCCCCAATGAGCAGTTCTTC.

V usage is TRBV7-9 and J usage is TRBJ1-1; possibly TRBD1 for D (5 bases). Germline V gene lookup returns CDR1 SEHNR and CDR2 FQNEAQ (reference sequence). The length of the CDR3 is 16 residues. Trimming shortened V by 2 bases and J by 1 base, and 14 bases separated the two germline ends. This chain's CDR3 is CASSLTPGRENTEAFF. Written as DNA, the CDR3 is TGTGCCAGCAGCTTAACCCCGGGGCGGGAGAACACTGAAGCTTTCTTT.

CDR3 coding DNA: TGTGCCAGCAGCGTAGCGGCGGGGTTAGATGAAAAACTGTTTTTT. Translating it yields CASSVAAGLDEKLFF. This chain uses TRBV9 with TRBJ1-4; D unclear. This CDR3 is 15 amino acids long. Trimming pared 0 bases from V and 6 bases from J, leaving 12 bases between. CDR1 is SGDLS and CDR2 is YYNGEE in the germline V gene.

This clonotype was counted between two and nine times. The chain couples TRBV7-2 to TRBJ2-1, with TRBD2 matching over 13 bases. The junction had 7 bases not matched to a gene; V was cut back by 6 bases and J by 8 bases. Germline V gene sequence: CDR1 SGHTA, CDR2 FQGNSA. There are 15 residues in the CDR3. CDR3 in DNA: TGTGCCAGCAGTAAGACTAGCGGGAGGTTAGATGAGCAGTTCTTC. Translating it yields CASSKTSGRLDEQFF.

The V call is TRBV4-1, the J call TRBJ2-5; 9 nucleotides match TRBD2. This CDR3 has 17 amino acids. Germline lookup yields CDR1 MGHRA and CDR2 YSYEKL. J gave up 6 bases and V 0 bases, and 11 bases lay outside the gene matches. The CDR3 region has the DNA TGCGCCAGCAGCCAAGATTTAGGCGGGAGGGGCGGAAAGACCCAGTACTTC. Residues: CASSQDLGGRGGKTQYF.

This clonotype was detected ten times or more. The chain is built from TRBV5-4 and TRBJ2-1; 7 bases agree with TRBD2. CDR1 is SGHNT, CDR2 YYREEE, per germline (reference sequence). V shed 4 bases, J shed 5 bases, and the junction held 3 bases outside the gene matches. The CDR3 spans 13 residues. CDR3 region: CASSRDYNNEQFF. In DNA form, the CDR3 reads TGTGCCAGCAGCCGGGACTACAACAATGAGCAGTTCTTC.

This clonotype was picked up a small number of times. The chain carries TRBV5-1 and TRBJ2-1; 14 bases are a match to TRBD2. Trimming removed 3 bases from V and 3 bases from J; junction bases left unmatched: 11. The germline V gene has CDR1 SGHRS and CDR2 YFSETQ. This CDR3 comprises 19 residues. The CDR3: CASSSGPGLAGESYNEQFF. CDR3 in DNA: TGCGCCAGCAGCTCTGGGCCGGGACTAGCGGGAGAAAGCTACAATGAGCAGTTCTTC. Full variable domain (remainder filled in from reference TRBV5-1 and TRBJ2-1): KAGVTQTPRYLIKTRGQQVTLSCSPISGHRSVSWYQQTPGQGLQFLFEYFSETQRNKGNFPGRFSGRQFSNSRSEMNVSTLELGDSALYLCASSSGPGLAGESYNEQFFGPGTRLTVL.

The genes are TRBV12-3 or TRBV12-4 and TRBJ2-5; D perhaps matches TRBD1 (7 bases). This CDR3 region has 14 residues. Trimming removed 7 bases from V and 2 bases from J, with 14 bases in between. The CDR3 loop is CASTPPGGQETQYF. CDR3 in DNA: TGTGCCAGCACCCCCCCAGGGGGGCAAGAGACCCAGTACTTC.

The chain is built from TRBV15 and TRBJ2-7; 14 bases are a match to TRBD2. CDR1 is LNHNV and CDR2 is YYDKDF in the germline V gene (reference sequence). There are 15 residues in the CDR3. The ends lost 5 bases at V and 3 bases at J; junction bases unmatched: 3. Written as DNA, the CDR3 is TGTGCCACCAGCCCAGGGACTAGCGGGAGCTACGAGCAGTACTTC. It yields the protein CATSPGTSGSYEQYF. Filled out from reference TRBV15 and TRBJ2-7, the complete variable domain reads DAMVIQNPRYQVTQFGKPVTLSCSQTLNHNVMYWYQQKSSQAPKLLFHYYDKDFNNEADTPDNFQSRRPNTSFCFLDIRSPGLGDTAMYLCATSPGTSGSYEQYFGPGTRLTVT.

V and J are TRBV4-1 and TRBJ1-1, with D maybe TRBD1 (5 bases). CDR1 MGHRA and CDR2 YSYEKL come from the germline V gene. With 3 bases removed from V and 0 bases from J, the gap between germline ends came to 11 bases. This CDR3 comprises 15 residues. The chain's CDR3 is CASSQGTALNTEAFF. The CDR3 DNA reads TGCGCCAGCAGCCAGGGGACGGCCTTGAACACTGAAGCTTTCTTT.

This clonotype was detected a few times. The CDR3 region is CASSYTGKSYEQYF. The DNA for the CDR3 is TGTGCCAGCAGCTATACAGGGAAGTCCTACGAGCAGTACTTC. The chain carries TRBV7-9 and TRBJ2-7, with D perhaps TRBD1 (6 bases). V lost 4 bases, J lost 1 base, and 11 bases lay in between. Looked up from germline, CDR1 is SEHNR and CDR2 is FQNEAQ (reference sequence). The CDR3 sequence is 14 residues long.

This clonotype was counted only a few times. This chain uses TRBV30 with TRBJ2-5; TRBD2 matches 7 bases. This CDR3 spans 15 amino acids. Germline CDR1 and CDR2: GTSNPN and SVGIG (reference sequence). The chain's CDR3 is CAWRGREAYQETQYF. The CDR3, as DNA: TGTGCATGGCGAGGCCGGGAGGCGTACCAAGAGACCCAGTACTTC. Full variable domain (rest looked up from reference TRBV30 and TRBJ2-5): SQTIHQWPATLVQPVGSPLSLECTVEGTSNPNLYWYRQAAGRGLQLLFYSVGIGQISSEVPQNLSASRPQDRQFILSSKKLLLSDSGFYLCAWRGREAYQETQYFGPGTRLLVL.

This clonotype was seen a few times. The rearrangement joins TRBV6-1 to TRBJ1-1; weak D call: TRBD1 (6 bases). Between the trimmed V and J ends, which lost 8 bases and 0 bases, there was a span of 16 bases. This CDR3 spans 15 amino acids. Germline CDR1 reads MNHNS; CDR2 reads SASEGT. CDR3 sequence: CASGPGAYLNTEAFF. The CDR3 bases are TGTGCCAGCGGTCCAGGGGCCTACCTGAACACTGAAGCTTTCTTT.

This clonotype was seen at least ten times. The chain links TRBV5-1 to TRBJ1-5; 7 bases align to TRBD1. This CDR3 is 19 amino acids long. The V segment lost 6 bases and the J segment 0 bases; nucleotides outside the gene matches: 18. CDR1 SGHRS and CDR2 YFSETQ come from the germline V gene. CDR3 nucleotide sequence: TGCGCCAGCAAGACCCCATTAGGGGGCGAACCCCCTAGCAATCAGCCCCAGCATTTT. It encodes CASKTPLGGEPPSNQPQHF.